This is a list of T cell receptor beta chains from one sample in a study of blood T cell repertoires in COVID-19. The table came from immunoSEQ multiplex PCR; TCRdb's copy has only in-frame clones and leaves some out. The sample lists roughly 80,000 clones, 91% seen once, with about 1.9% in the top ten. Sequenced: peripheral blood. The receptors derive from a woman between 45 and 60 years old in a cohort sampled during active COVID-19. Both conserved end residues are part of each CDR3. D genes are given only for firm matches. A row's size may be missing; if present it is once, few, many or a size class.

TGTGCCAGCAGCCCGGAACTAGCGGGGGGGTCAAATGAGCAGTTCTTC	CASSPELAGGSNEQFF	TRBD2	16	TRBJ2-1	-	TRBV5-4
TGTGCCAGTAGTGTAGGACAGGGTCTTGGGGTCCCCGATACGCAGTATTTT	CASSVGQGLGVPDTQYF	TRBD1	17	TRBJ2-3	-	TRBV19
TGTGCCAGTAGGCCCGGGACATTAGCCGGGGAGCTGTTTTTT	CASRPGTLAGELFF	-	14	TRBJ2-2	-	TRBV19
TGTGCCAGCAGCTTAACTGGCCTAGCGGCGGAGACCCAGTACTTC	CASSLTGLAAETQYF	TRBD2	15	TRBJ2-5	-	TRBV7-3
TGTGCCAGCTCACCACTTAGGGGTATTAACTACAATGAGCAGTTCTTC	CASSPLRGINYNEQFF	-	16	TRBJ2-1	-	TRBV18
TGTGCCAGCTCACCACTTGGTCGGGAGCCCTACGAGCAGTACTTC	CASSPLGREPYEQYF	-	15	TRBJ2-7	-	TRBV18
TGTGCCAGCTCACCCGGGGGTGCCCTCTCTGGAAACACCATATATTTT	CASSPGGALSGNTIYF	-	16	TRBJ1-3	-	TRBV18
TGCAGCGTGGTAGATCCGCGGAGCAATCAGCCCCAGCATTTT	CSVVDPRSNQPQHF	-	14	TRBJ1-5	-	TRBV29-1
TGTGCCAGCAGTGTACTGGGACAGGGATACAATGAGCAGTTCTTC	CASSVLGQGYNEQFF	TRBD1	15	TRBJ2-1	-	TRBV2
TGCGCCAGCAGCCTCGGACAGGGCGAGGAGCCCCAGCATTTT	CASSLGQGEEPQHF	TRBD1	14	TRBJ1-5	-	TRBV5-1
TGCGCCAGCAGCTTGGGCCGAGGGGGCGTTAATTCACCCCTCCACTTT	CASSLGRGGVNSPLHF	TRBD1	16	TRBJ1-6	-	TRBV5-1
TGTGCCAGCAGCGTTGGGACAGGGGGAACCAATGAGCAGTTCTTC	CASSVGTGGTNEQFF	TRBD1	15	TRBJ2-1	once	TRBV9
TGTGCCAGCAGCCCACGTCCCCGGGACAGGGATAATGAAAAACTGTTTTTT	CASSPRPRDRDNEKLFF	TRBD1	17	TRBJ1-4	-	TRBV11-2
TGTGCCAGCAGTTCCCAGGGTAACCCAGATACGCAGTATTTT	CASSSQGNPDTQYF	-	14	TRBJ2-3	-	TRBV28
TGCGCCAGCCACTCCCGGGGGGCGGGTGAGACCCAGTACTTC	CASHSRGAGETQYF	-	14	TRBJ2-5	-	TRBV5-1
TGTGCCAGCAGTGAGTCAGGTGTTAATGAAAAACTGTTTTTT	CASSESGVNEKLFF	-	14	TRBJ1-4	-	TRBV2
TGTGCCAGCAGCTTCGAGTCTCACTGGAACACCGGGGAGCTGTTTTTT	CASSFESHWNTGELFF	-	16	TRBJ2-2	-	TRBV11-2
TGTGCCAGCAGTGAAGCGTTTAGGGGAAACTATGGCTACACCTTC	CASSEAFRGNYGYTF	-	15	TRBJ1-2	few	TRBV6-1
TGTGCCAGCAGCGGTAGCGGAAGCTCCTACAATGAGCAGTTCTTC	CASSGSGSSYNEQFF	-	15	TRBJ2-1	-	TRBV5-4
TGTGCCAGCAGCCCTAAAGGAAGGGGGCGCGGCACAGATACGCAGTATTTT	CASSPKGRGRGTDTQYF	TRBD1	17	TRBJ2-3	-	TRBV11-2
TGTACCAGCAGCCTACTAGCGGGAGGGCCGGTGGAGACCCAGTACTTC	CTSSLLAGGPVETQYF	TRBD2	16	TRBJ2-5	-	TRBV5-6
TGCGCCAGCAGCCTCATTACGGACTGGAAAGAGACCCAGTACTTC	CASSLITDWKETQYF	-	15	TRBJ2-5	-	TRBV5-1
TGCGCCAGCAGCTCCCCTTCCGGGACCCAGTACTTC	CASSSPSGTQYF	-	12	TRBJ2-5	-	TRBV5-1
TGCGCCAGCAGCTTGTATCCGGGACAAGGCATGAACACTGAAGCTTTCTTT	CASSLYPGQGMNTEAFF	-	17	TRBJ1-1	-	TRBV5-1
TGTGCCAGCAGCCAGTTTGGGGGGGGGATGCAAGGGATGGTCACTGAAGCTTTCTTT	CASSQFGGGMQGMVTEAFF	-	19	TRBJ1-1	-	TRBV7-6
TGCGCCAGCAGCTTGGCGGCTAGCGGAATCTACGAGCAGTACTTC	CASSLAASGIYEQYF	TRBD2	15	TRBJ2-7	-	TRBV5-1
TGTGCCAGCTCAACGGGACAGGGCGTTCCCTCTGGAAACACCATATATTTT	CASSTGQGVPSGNTIYF	TRBD1	17	TRBJ1-3	-	TRBV18
TGCGCCAGTAGAAGGGGGCTTGGGGATCAGCCCCAGCATTTT	CASRRGLGDQPQHF	TRBD1	14	TRBJ1-5	-	TRBV5-1
TGCGCCAGCAGCCGACCCAGGGGAGCCCCCGGGGAGCTGTTTTTT	CASSRPRGAPGELFF	-	15	TRBJ2-2	-	TRBV5-1
TGTGCCAGCATGCCCTCCCTGAGGAACACTGAAGCTTTCTTT	CASMPSLRNTEAFF	-	14	TRBJ1-1	-	TRBV2
TGCGCCAGCAGCCTGGGACACACGAACACCGGGGAGCTGTTTTTT	CASSLGHTNTGELFF	-	15	TRBJ2-2	-	TRBV5-1
TGTGCCAGTAGTACGACAGGGGGAAGCAATCAGCCCCAGCATTTT	CASSTTGGSNQPQHF	TRBD1	15	TRBJ1-5	few	TRBV19
TGTGCCAGCAGACGGACAGACGTCTACGAGCAGTACTTC	CASRRTDVYEQYF	-	13	TRBJ2-7	-	TRBV6-5
TGTGCCAGTAGTGGGACTGGGAGCAATCAGCCCCAGCATTTT	CASSGTGSNQPQHF	-	14	TRBJ1-5	-	TRBV19
TGTGCCAGCAGTGTACCGGGACAGCAAGAGACCCAGTACTTC	CASSVPGQQETQYF	TRBD1	14	TRBJ2-5	-	TRBV28
TGTGCCAGCAGTTTAGGGCAGGGGCACGCAGATACGCAGTATTTT	CASSLGQGHADTQYF	-	15	TRBJ2-3	-	TRBV27
TGTGCCAGCAGTTACTCCGCCGGACCGGGGGAAAAACTGTTTTTT	CASSYSAGPGEKLFF	-	15	TRBJ1-4	-	TRBV6-5
TGCAGCGCTGGTGATTCATCAACTAATGAAAAACTGTTTTTT	CSAGDSSTNEKLFF	-	14	TRBJ1-4	-	TRBV20-1
TGTGCCAGCAGCCTGAGCTGGGCGGGACCGAGCTATCAGTACTTC	CASSLSWAGPSYQYF	-	15	TRBJ2-5	-	TRBV9
TGTGCCTGGAGTGTACATGAGACATACGAGCAGTACTTC	CAWSVHETYEQYF	-	13	TRBJ2-7	-	TRBV30
TGTGCCAGCTCACCACAACAGGAAAGCTCTGGAAACACCATATATTTT	CASSPQQESSGNTIYF	-	16	TRBJ1-3	once	TRBV18
TGTGCCAGCAGTGAACGGGGGAACACCGGGGAGCTGTTTTTT	CASSERGNTGELFF	-	14	TRBJ2-2	-	TRBV2
TGTGCCAGCACCGCCAGTGATTCTGGAAACACCATATATTTT	CASTASDSGNTIYF	-	14	TRBJ1-3	-	TRBV3-1/TRBV3-2
TGTGCCAGCAGCTTGCGGCGGGCGTCGAACACCGGGGAGCTGTTTTTT	CASSLRRASNTGELFF	-	16	TRBJ2-2	few	TRBV5-5
TGTGCCAGCAGCCCCAACAGGGGAGCGAACACTGAAGCTTTCTTT	CASSPNRGANTEAFF	TRBD1	15	TRBJ1-1	-	TRBV5-4
TGTGCCAGCAGACCGGGACTAGCGGGAGGCAATGAGCAGTTCTTC	CASRPGLAGGNEQFF	TRBD2	15	TRBJ2-1	-	TRBV7-9
TGTGCCAGCAGCGCCCCAGGACACGCTTCCTACGAGCAGTACTTC	CASSAPGHASYEQYF	-	15	TRBJ2-7	-	TRBV5-5
TGCGCCAGCAGCTTATACAGGGGGCAAACTGAAGCTTTCTTT	CASSLYRGQTEAFF	TRBD1	14	TRBJ1-1	-	TRBV5-1